The next 9 T cell receptor beta chains were all read from a single sample in a study of CD8+CD57+ T cells in acquired aplastic anemia. TCR beta VDJ and CDR3 profiles were obtained from a genomic DNA template. TCRdb passed the reads through MiXCR, listing each CDR3 protein once. The data show approximately 180,000 distinct CDR3 sequences, about 45% seen once. Patients selected for sequencing had displayed CD8+CD57+ cell expansion by flow cytometry. Source material: sorted CD4+, CD8+, or CD8+CD57+ T cells (not recorded which) from PBMCs. The receptors come from a human donor with aplastic anemia.

At least ten counts were recorded for this clonotype. This sequence joins TRBV20-1 and TRBJ2-5; weak D call: TRBD1 (7 bases). The CDR3 loop spans 16 amino acids. The ends were cut back, 3 bases at V and 4 bases at J, with 21 bases in the middle. Looked up from germline, CDR1 is DFQATT and CDR2 is SNEGSKA (reference sequence). CDR3: CSAREGRGGAGETQYF. The CDR3 DNA reads as TGCAGTGCTAGGGAGGGCCGAGGGGGCGCCGGAGAGACCCAGTACTTC.

Comments on this clonotype: Just one base apart from a much larger clone, this may be a read error. The chain couples TRBV5-1 to TRBJ2-7; D possibly corresponds to TRBD1 (6 bases). The CDR3 totals 14 residues. Looked up from germline, CDR1 is SGHRS and CDR2 is YFSETQ. CDR3 in amino acids: CASSWTGGRNELYF. The CDR3 nucleotides are TGCGCCAGCAGCTGGACTGGGGGCAGGAACGAGCTGTACTTC.

This clonotype was counted many times. The rearrangement uses TRBV7-9 and TRBJ2-1; 10 bases are a match to TRBD1. Trimming cost V 4 bases and J 8 bases; bases outside gene matches: 5. The CDR3 spans 14 residues. The germline CDR1 and CDR2 sequences are SEHNR and FQNEAQ (reference sequence). The CDR3 loop is CASSWGQGIDEQFF. DNA of the CDR3: TGTGCCAGCAGCTGGGGACAGGGGATCGATGAGCAGTTCTTC. Using reference TRBV7-9 and TRBJ2-1 for the parts outside the CDR3, the full variable domain is DTGVSQNPRHKITKRGQNVTFRCDPISEHNRLYWYRQTLGQGPEFLTYFQNEAQLEKSRLLSDRFSAERPKGSFSTLEIQRTEQGDSAMYLCASSWGQGIDEQFFGPGTRLTVL.

In its sample, this clonotype was seen many times. The chain has TRBV14 and TRBJ1-2, with 8 bases lining up with TRBD1. The CDR3 spans 15 residues. The germline CDR1 and CDR2 sequences are SGHDN and FVKESK. J gave up 5 bases and V 3 bases, and 8 bases lay outside the gene matches. In DNA, the CDR3 is TGTGCCAGCAGCCAGGTACTGACAGGGGAGTATGGCTACACCTTC. It specifies CASSQVLTGEYGYTF.

This clonotype was detected ten times or more. V and J are TRBV10-3 and TRBJ2-7; perhaps TRBD2 as D (7 bases). V was shortened by 8 bases and J by 0 bases, with 14 bases between the two germline ends. From germline, CDR1 is ENHRY and CDR2 SYGVKD. This CDR3 spans 14 amino acids. CDR3 nucleotides: TGTGCCATCGGAGGGGGGGAGAACTCCTACGAGCAGTACTTC. The encoded protein is CAIGGGENSYEQYF.

This clonotype showed up many times. The rearrangement joins TRBV19 to TRBJ2-3, with 8 bases lining up with TRBD2. Germline V gene data show CDR1 as LNHDA and CDR2 as SQIVND (reference sequence). V lost 7 bases and J lost 2; bases outside the gene matches: 8. The CDR3 has 15 residues. In DNA, the CDR3 is TGTGCCAGTACCCCAGCGGGGGCCTACACAGATACGCAGTATTTT. Translating it yields CASTPAGAYTDTQYF.

Remarks on this clonotype: This may be a read error: a much more frequent sequence differs by one nucleotide. The genes are TRBV7-2 and TRBJ2-5; TRBD1 or TRBD2 may be the D gene (5 bases each). This CDR3 comprises 13 residues. Germline V gives CDR1 SGHTA, CDR2 FQGNSA. The CDR3 DNA reads TGCGCCAGCAGCCAAGAGGGGCTGGAGACCCAGTGCTTC. This encodes CASSQEGLETQCF.

This clonotype occurred many times. The chain uses TRBV25-1 and TRBJ1-6, with 7 bases aligning to TRBD1. This CDR3 region has 15 residues. Germline lookup yields CDR1 MGHDK and CDR2 SYGVNS. Trimming cost V 3 bases and J 4 bases; bases outside gene matches: 3. For the CDR3, the DNA is TGTGCCAGCAGTGAGATGGGACAGTATAATTCACCCCTCCACTTT. This codes for CASSEMGQYNSPLHF.

At least ten counts were recorded for this clonotype. This sequence joins TRBV5-4 and TRBJ1-6, with D tentatively TRBD1 (6 bases). Trimming cost V 4 bases and J 9 bases, with 14 bases left between them. The CDR3 sequence is 14 residues long. Germline CDR1 reads SGHNT; CDR2 reads YYREEE (reference sequence). In nucleotides, the CDR3 is TGTGCCAGCAGCACGCCTTTACAGGGTTCACCCCTCCACTTT. Translating gives CASSTPLQGSPLHF.